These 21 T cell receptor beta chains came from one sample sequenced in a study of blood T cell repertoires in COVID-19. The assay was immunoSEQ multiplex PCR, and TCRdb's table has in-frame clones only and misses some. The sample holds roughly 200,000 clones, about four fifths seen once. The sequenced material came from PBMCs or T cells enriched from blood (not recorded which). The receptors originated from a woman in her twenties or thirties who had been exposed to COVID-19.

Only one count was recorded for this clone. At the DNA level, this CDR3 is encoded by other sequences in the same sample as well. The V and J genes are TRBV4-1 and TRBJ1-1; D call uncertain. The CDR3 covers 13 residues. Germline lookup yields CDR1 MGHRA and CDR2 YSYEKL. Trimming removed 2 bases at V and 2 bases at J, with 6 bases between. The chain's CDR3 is CASSQSGNTEAFF. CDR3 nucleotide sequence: TGCGCCAGCAGCCAAAGCGGAAACACTGAAGCTTTCTTT.

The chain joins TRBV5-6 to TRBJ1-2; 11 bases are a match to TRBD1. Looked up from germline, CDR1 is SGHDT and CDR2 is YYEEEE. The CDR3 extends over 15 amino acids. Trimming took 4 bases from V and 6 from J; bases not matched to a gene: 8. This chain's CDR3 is CASSPGQGAVDGYTF. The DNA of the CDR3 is TGTGCCAGCAGCCCAGGACAGGGGGCCGTCGATGGCTACACCTTC.

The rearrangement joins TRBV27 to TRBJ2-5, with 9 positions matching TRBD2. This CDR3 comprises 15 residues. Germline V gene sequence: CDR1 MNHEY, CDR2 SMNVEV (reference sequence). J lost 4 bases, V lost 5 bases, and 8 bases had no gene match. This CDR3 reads CASSLSLAGLETQYF. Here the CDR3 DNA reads TGTGCCAGCAGTCTCAGCCTAGCGGGGTTAGAGACCCAGTACTTC.

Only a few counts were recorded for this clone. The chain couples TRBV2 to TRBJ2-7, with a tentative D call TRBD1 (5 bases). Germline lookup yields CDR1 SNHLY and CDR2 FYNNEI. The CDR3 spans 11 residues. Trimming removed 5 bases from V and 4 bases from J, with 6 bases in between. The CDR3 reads CASSPGYEQYF. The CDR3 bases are TGTGCCAGCAGTCCAGGGTACGAGCAGTACTTC.

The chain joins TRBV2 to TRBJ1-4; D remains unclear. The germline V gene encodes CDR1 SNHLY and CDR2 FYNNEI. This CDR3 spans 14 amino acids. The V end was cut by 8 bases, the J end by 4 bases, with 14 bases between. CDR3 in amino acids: CASHVRQSNEKLFF. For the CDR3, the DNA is TGTGCCAGCCACGTGCGGCAGAGTAATGAAAAACTGTTTTTT.

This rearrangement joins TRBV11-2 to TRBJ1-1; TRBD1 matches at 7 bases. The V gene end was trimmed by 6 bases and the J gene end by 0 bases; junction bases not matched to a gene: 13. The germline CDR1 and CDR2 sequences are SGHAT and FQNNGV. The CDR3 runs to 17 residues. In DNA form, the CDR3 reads TGTGCCAGCAGTGCCGACAGGGAGGCCCTTTTGAACACTGAAGCTTTCTTT. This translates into CASSADREALLNTEAFF.

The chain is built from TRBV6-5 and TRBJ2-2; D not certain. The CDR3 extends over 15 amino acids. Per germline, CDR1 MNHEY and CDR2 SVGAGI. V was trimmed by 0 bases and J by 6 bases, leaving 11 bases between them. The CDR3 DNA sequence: TGTGCCAGCAGTTACTCAAGGCAGGTGGCCGGGGAGCTGTTTTTT. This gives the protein CASSYSRQVAGELFF.

The CDR3 loop reads CASSVVELAGTDTQYF. The CDR3 coding sequence is TGTGCCAGCAGCGTAGTTGAACTAGCGGGGACAGATACGCAGTATTTT. The J gene is TRBJ2-3, the V gene TRBV9; TRBD2 matches at 10 bases. The junction had 4 bases not matched to a gene; V was cut back by 0 bases and J by 3 bases. Germline values: CDR1 SGDLS, CDR2 YYNGEE. The CDR3 sequence is 16 residues long.

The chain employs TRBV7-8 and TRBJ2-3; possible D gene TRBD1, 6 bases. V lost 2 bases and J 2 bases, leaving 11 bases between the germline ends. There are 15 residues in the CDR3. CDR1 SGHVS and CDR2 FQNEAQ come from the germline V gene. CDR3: CASSLRTGYTDTQYF. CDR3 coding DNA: TGTGCCAGCAGCTTAAGAACAGGGTACACAGATACGCAGTATTTT.

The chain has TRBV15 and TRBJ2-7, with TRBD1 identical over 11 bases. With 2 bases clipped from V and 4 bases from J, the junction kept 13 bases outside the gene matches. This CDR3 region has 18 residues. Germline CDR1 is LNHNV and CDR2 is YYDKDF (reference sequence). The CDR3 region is CATSRTTDPGQGGYEQYF. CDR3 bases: TGTGCCACCAGCAGAACGACCGACCCGGGACAGGGGGGGTACGAGCAGTACTTC.

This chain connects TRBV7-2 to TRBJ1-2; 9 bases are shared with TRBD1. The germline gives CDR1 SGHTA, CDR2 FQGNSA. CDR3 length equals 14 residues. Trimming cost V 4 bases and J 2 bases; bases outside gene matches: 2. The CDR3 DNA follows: TGTGCCAGCAGCTGGGACAGGGACAACTATGGCTACACCTTC. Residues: CASSWDRDNYGYTF.

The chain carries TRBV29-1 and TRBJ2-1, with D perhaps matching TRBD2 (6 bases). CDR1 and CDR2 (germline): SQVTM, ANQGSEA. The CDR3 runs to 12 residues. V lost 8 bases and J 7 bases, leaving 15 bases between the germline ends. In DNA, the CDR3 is TGCAGCCCGCGGGTGGAGGGGAATGAGCAGTTCTTC. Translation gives CSPRVEGNEQFF.

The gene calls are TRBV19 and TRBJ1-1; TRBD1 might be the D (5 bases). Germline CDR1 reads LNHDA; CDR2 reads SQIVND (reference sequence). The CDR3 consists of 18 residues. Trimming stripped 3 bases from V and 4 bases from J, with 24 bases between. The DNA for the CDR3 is TGTGCCAGTAGTATCTATCAGAGCAACACAGGTTACGCCACTGAAGCTTTCTTT. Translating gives CASSIYQSNTGYATEAFF.

The CDR3 bases are TGTGCCAGCAGCCTCGACGAGGCCCCTGGCAGGGGTTATGGCTACACCTTC. Its protein is CASSLDEAPGRGYGYTF. The chain carries TRBV11-2 and TRBJ1-2, with D perhaps matching TRBD1 (6 bases). The CDR3 runs to 17 residues. V was cut by 5 bases and J by 5 bases, with 24 bases left in between. The germline V gene encodes CDR1 SGHAT and CDR2 FQNNGV.

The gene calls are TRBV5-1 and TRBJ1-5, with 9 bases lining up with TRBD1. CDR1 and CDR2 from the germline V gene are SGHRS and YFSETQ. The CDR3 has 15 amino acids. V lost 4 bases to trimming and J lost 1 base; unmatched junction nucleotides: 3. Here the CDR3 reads CASSAGTGSNQPQHF. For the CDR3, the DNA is TGCGCCAGCAGCGCCGGGACAGGGAGCAATCAGCCCCAGCATTTT.

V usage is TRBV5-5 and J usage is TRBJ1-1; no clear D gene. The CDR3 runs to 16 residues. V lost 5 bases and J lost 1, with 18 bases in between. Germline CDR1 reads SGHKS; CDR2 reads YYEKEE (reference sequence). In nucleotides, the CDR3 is TGTGCCAGCAGTCCTCGTCCGCAGTCCACGAACACTGAAGCTTTCTTT. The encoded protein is CASSPRPQSTNTEAFF.

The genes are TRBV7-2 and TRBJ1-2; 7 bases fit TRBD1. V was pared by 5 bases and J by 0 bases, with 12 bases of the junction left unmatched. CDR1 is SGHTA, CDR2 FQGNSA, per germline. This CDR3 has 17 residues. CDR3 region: CASSPRTGVTSNYGYTF. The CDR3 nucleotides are TGTGCCAGCAGCCCGAGGACAGGAGTTACTTCTAACTATGGCTACACCTTC.

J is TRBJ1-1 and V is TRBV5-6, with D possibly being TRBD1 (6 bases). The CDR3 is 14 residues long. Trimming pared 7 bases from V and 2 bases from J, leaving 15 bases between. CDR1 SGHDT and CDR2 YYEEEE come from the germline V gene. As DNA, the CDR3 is TGTGCCAGCCTCGTCCGGGGGGCCAACACTGAAGCTTTCTTT. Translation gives CASLVRGANTEAFF. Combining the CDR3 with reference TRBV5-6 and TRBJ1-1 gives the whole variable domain DAGVTQSPTHLIKTRGQQVTLRCSPKSGHDTVSWYQQALGQGPQFIFQYYEEEERQRGNFPDRFSGHQFPNYSSELNVNALLLGDSALYLCASLVRGANTEAFFGQGTRLTVV.

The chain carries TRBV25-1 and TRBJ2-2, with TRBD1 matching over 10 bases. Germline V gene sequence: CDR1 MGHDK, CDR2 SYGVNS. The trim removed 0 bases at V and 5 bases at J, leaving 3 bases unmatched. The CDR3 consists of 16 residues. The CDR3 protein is CASSEYWTGGTGELFF. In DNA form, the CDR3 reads TGTGCCAGCAGTGAATATTGGACAGGGGGAACCGGGGAGCTGTTTTTT.

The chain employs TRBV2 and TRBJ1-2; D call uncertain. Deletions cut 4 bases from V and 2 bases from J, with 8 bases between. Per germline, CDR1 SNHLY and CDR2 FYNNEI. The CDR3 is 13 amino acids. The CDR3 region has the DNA TGTGCCAGCAGTGCGTGGCAGAACTATGGCTACACCTTC. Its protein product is CASSAWQNYGYTF.

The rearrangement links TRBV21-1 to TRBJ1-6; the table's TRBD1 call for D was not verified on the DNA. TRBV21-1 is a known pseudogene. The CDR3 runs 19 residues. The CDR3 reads CASSGKRKGLRSYNSPLHF. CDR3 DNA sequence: TGTGCCAGCAGCGGAAAGAGGAAGGGGCTAAGATCCTATAATTCACCCCTCCACTTT.